These T cell receptor beta chains were read from a single sample in a study of shared clonotypes between healthy human individuals. Some clones are missing from TCRdb's copy, which holds only in-frame ones; the method was immunoSEQ multiplex PCR. This table has about 2.2 million clones, 93% appearing once. Sample: naive CD8+ T cells from PBMCs. All receptors come from a man younger than 30 in good health. Some clones in this sample may be carry-over from other donors' samples. Each CDR3 is given with its conserved first and last residue. Fields, in order: CDR3 length, V gene, D gene, clone size, J gene, CDR3 DNA, CDR3 protein. D genes are given only for firm matches. Part of the rows lack a size; the others show once, few, many or a class for expanded clones.

length: 13
V: TRBV29-1
D: .
size: few
J: TRBJ1-3
DNA: TGCAGCGTTGAGGACAGCTCTGGAAACACCATATATTTT
CDR3: CSVEDSSGNTIYF

length: 14
V: TRBV7-9
D: .
size: .
J: TRBJ2-5
DNA: TGTGCCAGCAGTTTAGAGGGAGCGTGGGAGACCCAGTACTTC
CDR3: CASSLEGAWETQYF

length: 17
V: TRBV7-9
D: TRBD2
size: .
J: TRBJ2-1
DNA: TGTGCCAGCACTCTAAGCGGGAGCTTTGTGTCCTACAATGAGCAGTTCTTC
CDR3: CASTLSGSFVSYNEQFF

length: 13
V: TRBV5-6
D: .
size: .
J: TRBJ2-2
DNA: TGTGCCAGCAGCTTGGCCTCAACCGGGGAGCTGTTTTTT
CDR3: CASSLASTGELFF

length: 15
V: TRBV4-1
D: TRBD1
size: .
J: TRBJ2-7
DNA: TGCGCCAGCAGCCAAGCCGGGACAGGCGTCTACGAGCAGTACTTC
CDR3: CASSQAGTGVYEQYF

length: 15
V: TRBV10-3
D: TRBD1
size: .
J: TRBJ2-7
DNA: TGTGCCATCAGTCCGGACAGGGGATCCCCCCACGAGCAGTACTTC
CDR3: CAISPDRGSPHEQYF

length: 17
V: TRBV19
D: .
size: .
J: TRBJ2-1
DNA: TGTGCCAGTAGTATAGGAACAAGGGGATTCTCCTACAATGAGCAGTTCTTC
CDR3: CASSIGTRGFSYNEQFF

length: 16
V: TRBV9
D: .
size: .
J: TRBJ2-2
DNA: TGTGCCAGCAGCGTAGGGCACAGGGAGAACACCGGGGAGCTGTTTTTT
CDR3: CASSVGHRENTGELFF

length: 14
V: TRBV27
D: TRBD2
size: once
J: TRBJ2-7
DNA: TGTGCCAGCCGAGGACTAGCGGGAGGGGGCGAGCAGTACTTC
CDR3: CASRGLAGGGEQYF

length: 14
V: TRBV9
D: .
size: .
J: TRBJ1-1
DNA: TGTGCCAGCAGCCCAACAGTAACGGACACTGAAGCTTTCTTT
CDR3: CASSPTVTDTEAFF

length: 12
V: TRBV18
D: TRBD1
size: .
J: TRBJ2-7
DNA: TGTGCCAGCTCACCCACAGGGGACGAGCAGTACTTC
CDR3: CASSPTGDEQYF

length: 14
V: TRBV5-6
D: .
size: .
J: TRBJ2-7
DNA: TGTGCCAGCAGCTTGGCAGGTGAAACCTACGAGCAGTACTTC
CDR3: CASSLAGETYEQYF

length: 13
V: TRBV28
D: TRBD1
size: .
J: TRBJ1-5
DNA: TGTGCCAGCAGCGAGGACAGGAATCAGCCCCAGCATTTT
CDR3: CASSEDRNQPQHF

length: 16
V: TRBV29-1
D: TRBD2
size: .
J: TRBJ2-7
DNA: TGCAGCGTTGAATTGTTGACTAGCGGCCCCTCCTACGAGCAGTACTTC
CDR3: CSVELLTSGPSYEQYF

length: 14
V: TRBV6-5
D: TRBD1
size: once
J: TRBJ2-3
DNA: TGTGCCAGCAGTAAGGACAGGGGGGTCGATACGCAGTATTTT
CDR3: CASSKDRGVDTQYF

length: 18
V: TRBV5-4
D: TRBD2
size: .
J: TRBJ2-3
DNA: TGTGCCAGCAGCTTCGGGCCCCGGGAGGCGAGGGACACAGATACGCAGTATTTT
CDR3: CASSFGPREARDTDTQYF

length: 17
V: TRBV28
D: TRBD2
size: .
J: TRBJ2-2
DNA: TGTGCCAGCAGTTTACCCGAACTAGCGGGAGGAACCGGGGAGCTGTTTTTT
CDR3: CASSLPELAGGTGELFF

length: 15
V: TRBV28
D: TRBD1
size: .
J: TRBJ1-5
DNA: TGTGCCAGCAGTTTACTCAGACAGGGGGGTCAGCCCCAGCATTTT
CDR3: CASSLLRQGGQPQHF

length: 16
V: TRBV6-6
D: .
size: .
J: TRBJ2-7
DNA: TGTGCCAGCAGTTACTCGAAATTATCAGGGGAGTACGAGCAGTACTTC
CDR3: CASSYSKLSGEYEQYF

length: 15
V: TRBV28
D: .
size: .
J: TRBJ1-1
DNA: TGTGCCAGCAGTGCAAAAGGGGTTGCGAGAACTGAAGCTTTCTTT
CDR3: CASSAKGVARTEAFF

length: 13
V: TRBV9
D: .
size: .
J: TRBJ2-2
DNA: TGTGCCAGCAGCGTAGGCCGCGCCGGGGAGCTGTTTTTT
CDR3: CASSVGRAGELFF

length: 15
V: TRBV9
D: TRBD2
size: once
J: TRBJ2-1
DNA: TGTGCCAGCAGCGCAAGCGGGAGCTCGAGCAATGAGCAGTTCTTC
CDR3: CASSASGSSSNEQFF

length: 14
V: TRBV7-9
D: .
size: .
J: TRBJ1-2
DNA: TGTGCCAGCAGCTTGAGTCGGGGCTTCTATGGCTACACCTTC
CDR3: CASSLSRGFYGYTF

length: 17
V: TRBV4-3
D: .
size: .
J: TRBJ1-2
DNA: TGCGCCAGCAGCCAAGATCGGCAGGCCCGACTTGCCTATGGCTACACCTTC
CDR3: CASSQDRQARLAYGYTF

length: 14
V: TRBV6-5
D: .
size: .
J: TRBJ2-5
DNA: TGTGCCAGCAGTTACGGGCAGGGTTTAGAGACCCAGTACTTC
CDR3: CASSYGQGLETQYF

length: 16
V: TRBV4-2
D: .
size: .
J: TRBJ2-5
DNA: .
CDR3: CASSQDDPSFLETQYF

length: 15
V: TRBV7-8
D: .
size: .
J: TRBJ1-1
DNA: TGTGCCAGCAGCCACAGACAGGCAATGAACACTGAAGCTTTCTTT
CDR3: CASSHRQAMNTEAFF

length: 15
V: TRBV5-8
D: TRBD2
size: .
J: TRBJ2-1
DNA: TGTGCCAGCAGCGTAAATGGCTTCAGCGGGAGGGAGCAGTTCTTC
CDR3: CASSVNGFSGREQFF

length: 15
V: TRBV19
D: .
size: .
J: TRBJ2-1
DNA: TGTGCCAGTAGTATCTCGAGGAGCTCCTACAATGAGCAGTTCTTC
CDR3: CASSISRSSYNEQFF

length: 17
V: TRBV28
D: TRBD2
size: .
J: TRBJ2-7
DNA: TGTGCCAGCAGTGACGGTCGTTTGTGGGAGGGCTCCTACGAGCAGTACTTC
CDR3: CASSDGRLWEGSYEQYF

length: 13
V: TRBV27
D: TRBD1
size: .
J: TRBJ2-7
DNA: TGTGCCAGCAGTTTGGACAGGGGGAACGAGCAGTACTTC
CDR3: CASSLDRGNEQYF

length: 14
V: TRBV5-5
D: .
size: .
J: TRBJ1-1
DNA: TGTGCCAGCAGCTTGGGGGCCCGGGGCCATGAAGCTTTCTTT
CDR3: CASSLGARGHEAFF

length: 14
V: TRBV6-5
D: .
size: .
J: TRBJ1-1
DNA: TGTGCCAGCAGGTTGACACGTACGGGCCCTGAAGCTTTCTTT
CDR3: CASRLTRTGPEAFF

length: 14
V: TRBV6-5
D: TRBD2
size: .
J: TRBJ2-7
DNA: TGTGCCAGCCTTAGGCGGGAGATCCCCCACGAGCAGTACTTC
CDR3: CASLRREIPHEQYF

length: 19
V: TRBV28
D: .
size: .
J: TRBJ2-3
DNA: TGTGCCAGCAGATATAAACACCGGGACGGAAGCCGTAGCACAGATACGCAGTATTTT
CDR3: CASRYKHRDGSRSTDTQYF

length: 17
V: TRBV4-3
D: .
size: .
J: TRBJ2-7
DNA: TGCGCCAGCAGCCAAGATCCCCCAGCAGACGGGCGGCACCTCGAGTACTTC
CDR3: CASSQDPPADGRHLEYF

length: 16
V: TRBV28
D: TRBD1
size: .
J: TRBJ2-5
DNA: TGTGCCAGCACCCCGGAGAGGGGGCGAATTCAAGAGACCCAGTACTTC
CDR3: CASTPERGRIQETQYF

length: 15
V: TRBV28
D: TRBD1
size: .
J: TRBJ2-7
DNA: TGTGCCAGCAGTTCACTTGACAGGGCCCCAGGCGAGCAGTACTTC
CDR3: CASSSLDRAPGEQYF

length: 13
V: TRBV7-9
D: TRBD1
size: .
J: TRBJ2-7
DNA: TGTGCCAGCGGACCCAGGGGGACGGGCGAGCAGTACTTC
CDR3: CASGPRGTGEQYF

length: 16
V: TRBV14
D: TRBD1
size: .
J: TRBJ2-2
DNA: TGTGCCAGCAGCCCCGGACAGGGCCCGAACACCGGGGAGCTGTTTTTT
CDR3: CASSPGQGPNTGELFF

length: 15
V: TRBV11-2
D: .
size: .
J: TRBJ1-4
DNA: TGTGCCAGCAGCACCGTGACAGAATTCAATGAAAAACTGTTTTTT
CDR3: CASSTVTEFNEKLFF

length: 18
V: TRBV7-6
D: .
size: .
J: TRBJ2-5
DNA: TGTGCCAGCAGCTCCCCGTGGGTTTCACAGGTTGGATCCGGGACCCAGTACTTC
CDR3: CASSSPWVSQVGSGTQYF

length: 15
V: TRBV6-5
D: .
size: .
J: TRBJ2-7
DNA: TGTGCCAGCAGCCATAAACGGGGTAGCTCCTACGAGCAGTACTTC
CDR3: CASSHKRGSSYEQYF

length: 16
V: TRBV15
D: .
size: .
J: TRBJ1-3
DNA: TGTGCCACCAGCGGAGACAGGCTGAGCTCTGGAAACACCATATATTTT
CDR3: CATSGDRLSSGNTIYF

length: 12
V: TRBV18
D: .
size: .
J: TRBJ2-1
DNA: TGTGCCAGCTCACCACGGGACAATGAGCAGTTCTTC
CDR3: CASSPRDNEQFF

length: 12
V: TRBV29-1
D: TRBD1
size: .
J: TRBJ1-2
DNA: TGCAGCGTCCTAGGACAGGGCTATGGCTACACCTTC
CDR3: CSVLGQGYGYTF